What follows describes a single T cell receptor beta chain. Its cognate antigen is unknown. The entry originates in a study of T cell responses to AZD1222 COVID-19 vaccine. Study results and caveats: Nearly half of the spike-specific TCRs reportedly recognize variant regions that carry no mutations.

Clones were sequenced by immunoSEQ multiplex PCR, and TCRdb holds only the in-frame ones, with some missing. The record lists 150,000 or so clones, of which the ten most abundant hold around 2.2%. This CDR3 spans 14 amino acids. CDR1 and CDR2 from the germline V gene are LNHDA and SQIVND (reference sequence). V was cut by 5 bases and J by 4 bases, with 14 bases left in between. Material for sequencing was peripheral blood. The clonotype comes from an adult in good health. The chain combines TRBV19 with TRBJ1-1; the D is unclear. CDR3 amino acids: CASSLYGVSTEAFF. In DNA form, the CDR3 reads TGTGCCAGTAGTCTTTACGGGGTTTCCACTGAAGCTTTCTTT.